The 5 T cell receptor beta chains below all came from one sample that was sequenced in a study of high-grade serous ovarian cancer treatment subgroups (dated by TCRdb to the early 2020s). The method behind the library was the immunoSEQ multiplex PCR assay. In TCRdb, the immuneACCESS table is reduced to in-frame sequences with V and J assigned. These tables do not hold every clone; where another copy was compared, an unresolved V gene accounts for under half, and the others remain unexplained. The table for this sample lists about 15,000 clones; 86% of them were counted only once. The ten largest account for around 6.4% of the sample. The tumor samples were collected prior to definitive surgery or chemotherapy. What was sequenced was tumor tissue. Receptors originate from a human donor with high-grade serous ovarian cancer.

This clone was picked up a small number of times. CDR3 sequence (DNA): TGTGCCAGCAGCCCGGGGGTCACCGGGGAGCTGTTTTTT. It yields the protein CASSPGVTGELFF. The chain employs TRBV9 and TRBJ2-2; tentatively, D is TRBD2 (6 bases). Germline V CDR1 and CDR2: SGDLS, YYNGEE. Trimming took off 4 bases at V and 4 bases at J, with 8 bases between the two ends. The CDR3 has 13 amino acids.

This chain connects TRBV2 to TRBJ2-3; 9 nucleotides match TRBD1. The J segment lost 2 bases and the V segment lost 1 base, leaving 13 bases of the junction unmatched. The CDR3 totals 19 residues. The germline V gene has CDR1 SNHLY and CDR2 FYNNEI. The CDR3 region is CASSEVGDRGFFPTDTQYF. Here the CDR3 DNA reads TGTGCCAGCAGTGAAGTGGGAGACAGGGGGTTCTTTCCCACAGATACGCAGTATTTT.

The chain has TRBV5-5 and TRBJ2-4, with D maybe TRBD1 (5 bases). With 0 bases removed from V and 10 bases from J, the gap between germline ends came to 8 bases. The CDR3 extends over 12 amino acids. Germline lookup yields CDR1 SGHKS and CDR2 YYEKEE (reference sequence). CDR3 sequence (DNA): TGTGCCAGCAGCTTGGCAGGGCGGATTCAGTACTTC. Protein product: CASSLAGRIQYF.

The CDR3 reads CASSTTGDSPLHF. CDR3 in DNA: TGCGCCAGCAGCACTACAGGGGATTCACCCCTCCACTTT. V is TRBV5-1 and J is TRBJ1-6, with TRBD1 identical over 7 bases. The V gene's germline CDR1 is SGHRS and CDR2 YFSETQ. V trimming: 4 bases; J trimming: 8 bases; junction bases outside the gene matches: 3. This CDR3 has 13 amino acids. Variable domain in full (rest from reference TRBV5-1 and TRBJ1-6): KAGVTQTPRYLIKTRGQQVTLSCSPISGHRSVSWYQQTPGQGLQFLFEYFSETQRNKGNFPGRFSGRQFSNSRSEMNVSTLELGDSALYLCASSTTGDSPLHFGNGTRLTVT.

This clone was seen only once. The genes are TRBV9 and TRBJ2-1; D is uncertain. V lost 1 base, J lost 4 bases, and 9 bases lay in between. The CDR3 length is 14 residues. Germline CDR1 reads SGDLS; CDR2 reads YYNGEE. The CDR3 loop is CASSVQDAYNEQFF. CDR3 coding DNA: TGTGCCAGCAGCGTACAGGACGCGTACAATGAGCAGTTCTTC.